Below, 2 T cell receptor beta chains from the same sample are listed, as sequenced in a study of blood T cell repertoires in COVID-19. Clones were read by immunoSEQ multiplex PCR, and TCRdb kept only the in-frame ones, dropping some. The table lists 150,000 to 200,000 clones, less than 90% of them singletons. The sample consisted of peripheral blood. These receptors were collected from a woman between 65 and 79 years old with COVID-19, enrolled during active disease.

Concerning this clone: The limits of the CDR3 on the DNA are not certain, so only TCRdb's listed CDR3 is given. The chain recombines TRBV19 with TRBJ2-1; the DNA was not used to check the table's D call, TRBD2. The V gene's germline CDR1 is LNHDA and CDR2 SQIVND (reference sequence). The CDR3 totals 15 residues, both ends included. CDR3 amino acids: CASTSEGGPYNEQFF.

The chain is built from TRBV30 and TRBJ1-1; D not resolved. The CDR3 spans 15 residues. V was clipped by 1 base and J by 0 bases, with 12 bases between them. Looked up from germline, CDR1 is GTSNPN and CDR2 is SVGIG (reference sequence). The CDR3 DNA reads as TGTGCCTGGAGTGGGAACAGCAGGATGAACACTGAAGCTTTCTTT. It encodes CAWSGNSRMNTEAFF. Full variable domain (outside the CDR3, taken from reference TRBV30 and TRBJ1-1): SQTIHQWPATLVQPVGSPLSLECTVEGTSNPNLYWYRQAAGRGLQLLFYSVGIGQISSEVPQNLSASRPQDRQFILSSKKLLLSDSGFYLCAWSGNSRMNTEAFFGQGTRLTVV.